The clone carrying this TCR beta chain has more than one count but fewer than ten. The antigen remains undetermined. V was pared by 10 bases and J by 2 bases, with 15 bases between. The CDR3 spans 14 residues. Germline assignment: CDR1 SGHVT and CDR2 SQSDAQ. TCRdb passed the reads through MiXCR, listing each CDR3 protein once. The sample carries about 700,000 distinct CDR3 sequences, around a third recorded once. These data are taken from a study of T cell repertoires in cytomegalovirus infection. Study overall: Alongside well-studied HLA-B-restricted CMV epitopes, recently identified HLA-C-restricted CMV epitopes were also used. Signatures in public TCR beta sequences pointed to both CMV infection and matching HLA type. Study-wide results and caveats: Cumulative frequency (of public TCR beta family members) identified carriers of CMV plus the relevant HLA. HLA-C-restricted CMV-specific TCR beta clonotypes prevailed in the ex vivo response.

The sequence came from a human donor in good health (CMV status not recorded). Some clones in this sample may be carry-over from other donors' samples. Material: cultured PBMCs, obtained from culture after CMV antigen stimulation. The chain combines TRBV7-4 with TRBJ2-1, with D possibly TRBD1 on 6 matching bases. For the CDR3, the DNA is TGTGCCACCGAAGGGGGAGACGCCTACAATGAGCAGTTCTTC. Translated, it gives CATEGGDAYNEQFF.